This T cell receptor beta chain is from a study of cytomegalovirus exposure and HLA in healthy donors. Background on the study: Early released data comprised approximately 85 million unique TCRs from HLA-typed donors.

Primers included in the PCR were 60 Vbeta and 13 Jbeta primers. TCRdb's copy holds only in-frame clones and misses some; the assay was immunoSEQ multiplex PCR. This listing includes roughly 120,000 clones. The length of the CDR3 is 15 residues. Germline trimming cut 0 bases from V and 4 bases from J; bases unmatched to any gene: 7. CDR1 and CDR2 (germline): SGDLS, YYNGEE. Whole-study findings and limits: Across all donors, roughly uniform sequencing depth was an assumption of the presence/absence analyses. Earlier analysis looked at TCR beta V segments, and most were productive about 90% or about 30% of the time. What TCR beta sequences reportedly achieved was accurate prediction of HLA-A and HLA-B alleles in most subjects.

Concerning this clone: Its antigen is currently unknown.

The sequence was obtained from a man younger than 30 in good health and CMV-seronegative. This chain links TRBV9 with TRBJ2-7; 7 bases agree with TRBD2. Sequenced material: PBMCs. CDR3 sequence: CASSVGAAGVYEQYF. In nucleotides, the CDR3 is TGTGCCAGCAGCGTAGGGGCGGCGGGGGTATACGAGCAGTACTTC.